One and the same sample provided the 10 T cell receptor beta chains below, sequenced in a study of molecular identifiers for immune sequencing clone quantification. MiXCR was run by TCRdb on the PCR reads, yielding one entry per CDR3 protein. Of 60,000 to 70,000 distinct CDR3 sequences in the sample, less than 20% were seen once. Sequenced input: naive CD8+ T cells from blood, with Jurkat cell RNA spiked in. As to subset: FACS-sorted CD8+CD4-CCR7+CD45RA+ naive T cells. The receptors here all came from a human donor in good health. Some libraries in this study had Jurkat cell RNA spiked in.

This clonotype showed up many times. V gene TRBV7-9 combines with J gene TRBJ2-3, with 8 bases fitting TRBD2. Germline V lookup: CDR1 SEHNR, CDR2 FQNEAQ (reference sequence). The CDR3 is 17 amino acids. Unmatched junction bases numbered 12, after V lost 5 bases and J lost 2 bases. The CDR3 DNA sequence: TGTGCCAGCAGCCCAACCCGCGGGAGGCCCTTCACAGATACGCAGTATTTT. This translates into CASSPTRGRPFTDTQYF.

Many counts were recorded for this clonotype. This chain uses TRBV30 with TRBJ2-3; 11 bases are shared with TRBD2. This CDR3 is built from 15 residues. After removal of 3 bases from V and 2 bases from J, the junction contained 4 bases not matched to a gene. Germline-derived CDR1 and CDR2 are GTSNPN and SVGIG (reference sequence). CDR3 coding DNA: TGTGCCTGGAGGATGGGACTAGCGGTCACAGATACGCAGTATTTT. This translates into CAWRMGLAVTDTQYF.

This clonotype has a count of ten or more. The V and J genes are TRBV7-9 and TRBJ2-1; the match to TRBD2 covers 8 bases. J was trimmed by 6 bases and V by 0 bases; bases with no gene match: 4. CDR1 SEHNR and CDR2 FQNEAQ come from the germline V gene (reference sequence). This CDR3 has 15 residues. The CDR3 spells CASSLAGGLVNEQFF. The CDR3 DNA follows: TGTGCCAGCAGCTTAGCGGGGGGACTAGTCAATGAGCAGTTCTTC.

This clonotype was recorded a few times. The chain employs TRBV12-5 and TRBJ2-7; tentatively, D is TRBD2 (6 bases). Per germline, CDR1 LGHNT and CDR2 FRNRAP. Deletions cut 6 bases from V and 3 bases from J, with 12 bases between. The CDR3 extends over 13 amino acids. The CDR3 protein is CASGPEAGYEQYF. DNA of the CDR3: TGTGCTAGTGGACCTGAAGCGGGCTACGAGCAGTACTTC.

This clonotype was counted ten times or more. The chain has TRBV30 and TRBJ2-7; TRBD1 agrees at 8 bases. This CDR3 has 14 residues. Germline-derived CDR1 and CDR2 are GTSNPN and SVGIG (reference sequence). The trim removed 5 bases at V and 6 bases at J, leaving 12 bases unmatched. CDR3 nucleotide sequence: TGTGCCTGGGACCCGGGACAGGACACTCGCGAGCAGTACTTC. It codes for CAWDPGQDTREQYF.

CDR3 coding DNA: TGTGCCATCAGTGAGTCCGGCCTAGCGGCGAGCTCCTACAATGAGCAGTTCTTC. Amino acid sequence: CAISESGLAASSYNEQFF. The rearrangement joins TRBV10-3 to TRBJ2-1; TRBD2 agrees at 7 bases. The CDR3 covers 18 residues. CDR1 and CDR2 from the germline V gene are ENHRY and SYGVKD. J lost 0 bases, V lost 0 bases, and 8 bases had no gene match.

This clonotype was detected ten times or more. This rearrangement joins TRBV20-1 to TRBJ1-1; D not certain. Trimming took off 6 bases at V and 7 bases at J, with 3 bases between the two ends. Germline values: CDR1 DFQATT, CDR2 SNEGSKA (reference sequence). CDR3 length: 8 residues. The CDR3 region is CSASEAFF. DNA for the CDR3: TGCAGTGCCAGTGAAGCTTTCTTT.

This clonotype came up many times. The chain combines TRBV7-8 with TRBJ1-1; D not certain. Trimming took off 0 bases at V and 4 bases at J, with 9 bases between the two ends. Germline CDR1 and CDR2: SGHVS and FQNEAQ. The CDR3 loop spans 14 amino acids. CDR3 sequence: CASSLAGSVTEAFF. The CDR3 region has the DNA TGTGCCAGCAGCTTAGCAGGGTCGGTCACTGAAGCTTTCTTT.

This clonotype was counted many times. The rearrangement joins TRBV12-3 or TRBV12-4 to TRBJ1-5, with D unclear. The CDR3 totals 14 residues. V lost 6 bases to trimming and J lost 2 bases, with 11 bases between them. The CDR3: CASRYGSGNQPQHF. CDR3 bases: TGTGCCAGCAGGTATGGGTCAGGCAATCAGCCCCAGCATTTT.

A note on this clonotype: A clone one base away is much larger, so this may be a read error. The chain links TRBV10-3 to TRBJ2-7; no definite D call. This CDR3 comprises 13 residues. CDR1 is ENHRY and CDR2 is SYGVKD in the germline V gene. The CDR3 sequence is CATSEGIPYEQYF. The CDR3 nucleotides are TGTGCCACCAGTGAAGGGATCCCCTACGAGCAGTACTTC.